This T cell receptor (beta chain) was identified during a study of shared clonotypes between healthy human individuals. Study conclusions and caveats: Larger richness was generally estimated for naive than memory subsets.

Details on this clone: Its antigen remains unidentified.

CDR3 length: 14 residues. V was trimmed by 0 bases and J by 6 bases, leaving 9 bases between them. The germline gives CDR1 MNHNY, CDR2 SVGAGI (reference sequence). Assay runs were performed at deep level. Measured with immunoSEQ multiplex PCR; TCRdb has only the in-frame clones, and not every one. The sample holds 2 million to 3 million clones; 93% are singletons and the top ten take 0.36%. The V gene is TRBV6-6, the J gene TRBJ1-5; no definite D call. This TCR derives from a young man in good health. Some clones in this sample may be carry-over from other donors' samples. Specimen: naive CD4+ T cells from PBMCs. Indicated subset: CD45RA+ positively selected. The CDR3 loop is CASSYSRWAQPQHF. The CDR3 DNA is TGTGCCAGCAGTTACTCGAGGTGGGCTCAGCCCCAGCATTTT.